This T cell receptor beta chain appears in the sequencing data of a study of T cell repertoires in cytomegalovirus infection. Study as a whole: It can be stated that public TCR beta signatures indicated CMV infection as well as a matching HLA type.

TCRdb re-called the reads with MiXCR, one entry per CDR3 protein. The table has around 450,000 distinct CDR3 sequences, 25% to 40% seen once; the top ten hold roughly 15%. This CDR3 is built from 14 residues. Germline lookup yields CDR1 MNHNS and CDR2 SASEGT. The V gene lost 6 bases and the J gene lost 5 bases, with 15 bases spanning the gap. The sample holds a few counts of this clonotype. This receptor was taken from a human donor in good health (CMV status not recorded). Some clones in this sample may be carry-over from other donors' samples. Sequencing input: PBMCs. J is TRBJ2-3 and V is TRBV6-1, with D maybe TRBD2 (6 bases). The CDR3 here is CASSGTPFGDTQYF. CDR3 nucleotide sequence: TGTGCCAGCAGCGGGACTCCGTTCGGAGATACGCAGTATTTT.